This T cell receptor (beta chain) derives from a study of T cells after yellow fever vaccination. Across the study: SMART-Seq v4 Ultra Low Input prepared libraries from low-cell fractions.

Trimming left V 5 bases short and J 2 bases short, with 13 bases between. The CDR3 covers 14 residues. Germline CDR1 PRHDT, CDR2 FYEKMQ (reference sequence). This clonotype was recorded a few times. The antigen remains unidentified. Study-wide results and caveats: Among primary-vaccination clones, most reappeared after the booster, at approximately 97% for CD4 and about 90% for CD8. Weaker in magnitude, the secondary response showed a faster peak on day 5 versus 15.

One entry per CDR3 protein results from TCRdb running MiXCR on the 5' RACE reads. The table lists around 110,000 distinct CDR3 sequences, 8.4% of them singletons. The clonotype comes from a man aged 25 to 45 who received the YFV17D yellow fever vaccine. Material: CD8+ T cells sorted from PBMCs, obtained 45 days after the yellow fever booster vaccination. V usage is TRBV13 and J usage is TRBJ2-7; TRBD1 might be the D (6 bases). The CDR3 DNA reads TGTGCCAGCAGCATCCACAGGGCCGCCTACGAGCAGTACTTC. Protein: CASSIHRAAYEQYF. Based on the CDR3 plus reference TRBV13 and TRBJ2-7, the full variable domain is AAGVIQSPRHLIKEKRETATLKCYPIPRHDTVYWYQQGPGQDPQFLISFYEKMQSDKGSIPDRFSAQQFSDYHSELNMSSLELGDSALYFCASSIHRAAYEQYFGPGTRLTVT.